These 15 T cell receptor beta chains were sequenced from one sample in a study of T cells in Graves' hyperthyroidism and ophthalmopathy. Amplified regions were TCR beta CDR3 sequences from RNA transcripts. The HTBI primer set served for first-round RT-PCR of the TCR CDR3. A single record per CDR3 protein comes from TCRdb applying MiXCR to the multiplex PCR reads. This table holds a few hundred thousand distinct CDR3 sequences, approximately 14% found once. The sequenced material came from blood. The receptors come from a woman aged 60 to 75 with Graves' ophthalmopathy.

The CDR3 sequence is CASSVAQDSGSMQYF. In nucleotides, the CDR3 is TGTGCCAGCAGCGTAGCTCAGGATAGCGGGAGCATGCAGTATTTT. The J gene is TRBJ2-3, the V gene TRBV9; 9 nucleotides match TRBD2. Germline trimming cut 0 bases from V and 11 bases from J; bases unmatched to any gene: 10. The CDR3 is 15 residues long. The germline V gene has CDR1 SGDLS and CDR2 YYNGEE.

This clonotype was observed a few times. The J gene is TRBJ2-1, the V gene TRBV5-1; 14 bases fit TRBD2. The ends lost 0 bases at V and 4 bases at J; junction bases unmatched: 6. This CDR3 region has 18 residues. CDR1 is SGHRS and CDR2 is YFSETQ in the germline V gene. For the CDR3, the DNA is TGCGCCAGCAGCTTGGCCGCGACTAGCGGGAGGGTTTACAATGAGCAGTTCTTC. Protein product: CASSLAATSGRVYNEQFF.

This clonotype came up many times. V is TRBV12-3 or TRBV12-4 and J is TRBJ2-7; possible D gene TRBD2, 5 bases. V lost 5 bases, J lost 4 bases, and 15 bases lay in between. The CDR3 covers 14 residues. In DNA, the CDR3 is TGTGCCAGCAGTATACGGGAAGGCGGGTACGAGCAGTACTTC. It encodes CASSIREGGYEQYF.

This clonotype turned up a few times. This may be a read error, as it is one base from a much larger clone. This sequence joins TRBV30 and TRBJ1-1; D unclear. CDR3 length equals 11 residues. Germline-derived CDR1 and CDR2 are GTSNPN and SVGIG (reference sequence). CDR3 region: CAWSVWTEALF. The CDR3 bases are TGTGCCTGGAGTGTATGGACTGAAGCTCTCTTT. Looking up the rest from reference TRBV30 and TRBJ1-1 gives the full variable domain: SQTIHQWPATLVQPVGSPLSLECTVEGTSNPNLYWYRQAAGRGLQLLFYSVGIGQISSEVPQNLSASRPQDRQFILSSKKLLLSDSGFYLCAWSVWTEALFGQGTRLTVV.

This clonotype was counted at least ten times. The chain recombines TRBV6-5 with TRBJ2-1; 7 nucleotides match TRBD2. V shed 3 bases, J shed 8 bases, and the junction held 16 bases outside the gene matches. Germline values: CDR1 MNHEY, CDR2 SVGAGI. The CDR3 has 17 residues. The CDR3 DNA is TGTGCCAGCAGTTATGGCCCTCGGCGGGACTACTCGGATGAGCAGTTCTTC. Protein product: CASSYGPRRDYSDEQFF.

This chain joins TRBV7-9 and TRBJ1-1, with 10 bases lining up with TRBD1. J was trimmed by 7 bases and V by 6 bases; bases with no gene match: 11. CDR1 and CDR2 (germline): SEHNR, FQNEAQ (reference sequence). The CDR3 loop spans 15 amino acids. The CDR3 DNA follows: TGTGCCAGCAGTCATGGACAGGGGGGGAGAATTGAAGCTTTCTTT. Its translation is CASSHGQGGRIEAFF.

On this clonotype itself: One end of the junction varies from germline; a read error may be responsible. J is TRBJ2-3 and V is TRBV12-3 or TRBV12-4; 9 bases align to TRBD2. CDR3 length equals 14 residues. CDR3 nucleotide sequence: TGTGCCGGCAGGCTAGCGGGGAGCACAGATACGCAGTATTTT. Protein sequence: CAGRLAGSTDTQYF.

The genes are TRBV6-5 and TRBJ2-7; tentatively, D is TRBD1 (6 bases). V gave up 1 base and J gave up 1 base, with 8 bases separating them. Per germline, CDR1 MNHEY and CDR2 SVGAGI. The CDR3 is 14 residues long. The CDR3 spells CASSYLGTSYEQYF. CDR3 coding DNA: TGTGCCAGCAGTTACTTAGGGACATCCTACGAGCAGTACTTC.

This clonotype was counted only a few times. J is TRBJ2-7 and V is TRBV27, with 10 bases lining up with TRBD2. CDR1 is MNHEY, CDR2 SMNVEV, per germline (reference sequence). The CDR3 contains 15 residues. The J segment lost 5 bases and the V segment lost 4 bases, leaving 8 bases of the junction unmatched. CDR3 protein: CASSSRLAGPDEQYF. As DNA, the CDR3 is TGTGCCAGCAGTTCGAGACTAGCGGGCCCCGACGAGCAGTACTTC.

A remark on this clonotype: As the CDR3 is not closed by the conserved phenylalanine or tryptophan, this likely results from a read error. In nucleotides, the CDR3 is TGCGCCAGCAGCCCTTCCGGGGGGGCCTACTCCTACAATGAGCAGTTCCTC. It encodes CASSPSGGAYSYNEQFL. This rearrangement joins TRBV5-1 to TRBJ2-1; TRBD2 aligns across 8 bases. CDR1 and CDR2 from the germline V gene are SGHRS and YFSETQ. This CDR3 region has 17 residues. The ends lost 4 bases at V and 0 bases at J; junction bases unmatched: 9.

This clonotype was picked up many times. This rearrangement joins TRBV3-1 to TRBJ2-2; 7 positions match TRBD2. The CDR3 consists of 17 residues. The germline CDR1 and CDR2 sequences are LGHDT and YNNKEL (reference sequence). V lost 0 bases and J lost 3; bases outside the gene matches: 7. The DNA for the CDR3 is TGTGCCAGCAGCCAAGATCCCGCGGGAGTGTACACCGGGGAGCTGTTTTTT. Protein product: CASSQDPAGVYTGELFF.

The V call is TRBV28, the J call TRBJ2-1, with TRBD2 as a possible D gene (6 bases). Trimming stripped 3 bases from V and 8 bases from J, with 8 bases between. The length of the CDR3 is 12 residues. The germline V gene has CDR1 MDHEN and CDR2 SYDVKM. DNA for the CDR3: TGTGCCAGCAGTTTGTGGGACTATGAGCAGTTCTTC. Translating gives CASSLWDYEQFF.

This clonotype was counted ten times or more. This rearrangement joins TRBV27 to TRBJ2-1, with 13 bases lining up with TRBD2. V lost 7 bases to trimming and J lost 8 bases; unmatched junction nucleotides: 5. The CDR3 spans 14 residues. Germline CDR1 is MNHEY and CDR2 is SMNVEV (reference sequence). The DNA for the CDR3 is TGTGCCAGCATTCGGACTAGCGGGAGTGATGAGCAGTTCTTC. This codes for CASIRTSGSDEQFF.

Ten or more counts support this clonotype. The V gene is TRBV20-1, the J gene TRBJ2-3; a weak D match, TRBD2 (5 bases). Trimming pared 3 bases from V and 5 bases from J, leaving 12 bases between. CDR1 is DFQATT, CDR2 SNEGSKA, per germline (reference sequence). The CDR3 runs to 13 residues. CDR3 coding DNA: TGCAGTGCTAGTGAGGGTTTCAGAGATACGCAGTATTTT. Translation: CSASEGFRDTQYF.

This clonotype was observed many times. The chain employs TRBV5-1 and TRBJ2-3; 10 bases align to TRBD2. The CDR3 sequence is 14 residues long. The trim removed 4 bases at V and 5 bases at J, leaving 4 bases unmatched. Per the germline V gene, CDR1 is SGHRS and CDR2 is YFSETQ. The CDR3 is CASSPASGRDTQYF. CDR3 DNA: TGCGCCAGCAGCCCCGCTAGCGGGAGAGATACGCAGTATTTT.